Listed below are T cell receptor beta chains from one sample, sequenced in a study of T cell responses to AZD1222 COVID-19 vaccine. Clones were sequenced by immunoSEQ multiplex PCR, and TCRdb holds only the in-frame ones, with some missing. The sample has about 150,000 clones; roughly 87% are singletons. Here the sequenced sample was peripheral blood, taken 28 days after the second AZD1222 dose. Receptors were obtained from an adult who received the AZD1222 COVID-19 vaccine. CDR3s include the opening cysteine and the closing phenylalanine or tryptophan. The D gene is left open where the match is weak. Size tells how often a clone was seen (once, few, many) or the class of an expanded clone, and some rows leave it out.

J	D	V	size	DNA	CDR3
TRBJ2-3	TRBD1	TRBV27	.	TGTGCCAGCAGTTCACTAGGACAGGGTCACACAGATACGCAGTATTTT	CASSSLGQGHTDTQYF
TRBJ1-6	TRBD1	TRBV19	few	TGTGCCAGTAGTATGGCCGGGACAGCGTATAATTCACCCCTCCACTTT	CASSMAGTAYNSPLHF
TRBJ1-1	TRBD1	TRBV6-5	.	TGTGCCAGCACCATCAATACAGGGGACACTGAAGCTTTCTTT	CASTINTGDTEAFF
TRBJ2-7	.	TRBV6-5	once	TGTGCCACCCGTAGGAGCCCCTACGAGCAGTACTTC	CATRRSPYEQYF
TRBJ2-1	TRBD2	TRBV10-1	.	TGCGCCAGCAGTGAGTCGATTTGGACTAGCGAATCCCCCCCGGAGCAGTTCTTC	CASSESIWTSESPPEQFF
TRBJ1-6	TRBD1	TRBV6-5	.	TGTGCCAGCAGCCTGGGACAGTATAATTCACCCCTCCACTTT	CASSLGQYNSPLHF
TRBJ1-1	.	TRBV6-5	few	TGTGCCAGCAGACCGGCCTTGAACACTGAAGCTTTCTTT	CASRPALNTEAFF
TRBJ2-1	.	TRBV9	.	TGTGCCAGCAGCGTCAAGGACGTATCAAAGGAGCAGTTCTTC	CASSVKDVSKEQFF
TRBJ1-2	.	TRBV9	.	TGTGCCAGCAGCGTAGGAGGAGACCGAGCCTATGGCTACACCTTC	CASSVGGDRAYGYTF
TRBJ2-5	.	TRBV27	.	TGTGCCAGCAGTCCGAGGGCACAAGAGACCCAGTACTTC	CASSPRAQETQYF
TRBJ1-5	.	TRBV7-9	.	TGTGCCAGCAGCGCGGACCTAAGCAATCAGCCCCAGCATTTT	CASSADLSNQPQHF
TRBJ2-2	TRBD2	TRBV25-1	.	TGTGCCAGCAGTTACGGGGCGGGGGTGAACACCGGGGAGCTGTTTTTT	CASSYGAGVNTGELFF
TRBJ1-2	TRBD1	TRBV3-1/TRBV3-2	.	TGTGCCAGCAGCGTCCGGGACAGGGTGAGGAACTATGGCTACACCTTC	CASSVRDRVRNYGYTF
TRBJ1-1	.	TRBV7-9	.	TGTGCCAGCAGCTGGACCCGAGTTCGGCCAGACACTGAAGCTTTCTTT	CASSWTRVRPDTEAFF
TRBJ1-2	.	TRBV6-6	.	TGTGCCAGCAGACGACCCGGAGGTCGCCCTAACTATGGCTACACCTTC	CASRRPGGRPNYGYTF
TRBJ1-1	.	TRBV12-3/TRBV12-4	.	TGTGCCAGCAGCCGAACAGGGACTGGCGAAGCTTTCTTT	CASSRTGTGEAFF
TRBJ2-7	.	TRBV6-5	once	TGTGCCAGCAGAAGGCGGGCAGAAGATACCTACGAGCAGTACTTC	CASRRRAEDTYEQYF
TRBJ1-6	.	TRBV5-1	.	TGCGCCACCTCCGTGGGGTCATGGAATTCACCCCTCCACTTT	CATSVGSWNSPLHF
TRBJ2-2	.	TRBV6-2/TRBV6-3	.	TGTGCCAGCAGTTTAACCGGGGAGCTGTTTTTT	CASSLTGELFF
TRBJ1-2	.	TRBV11-1	once	TGTGCCAGCAGCCCATGGACAACCGCTAACTATGGCTACACCTTC	CASSPWTTANYGYTF
TRBJ1-6	.	TRBV5-1	.	TGCGCCAGGACTCACGACCGTATAAACTATGGGACTAGTTCATTAACCTATAATTCACCCCTCCACTTT	CARTHDRINYGTSSLTYNSPLHF
TRBJ2-1	.	TRBV10-1	.	TGCGCCAGCAGTGAGGGACAGTCCGGGCAGTTCTTC	CASSEGQSGQFF
TRBJ2-7	.	TRBV5-4	.	TGTGCCAGCAGCTTGGACACTACCTACGAGCAGTACTTC	CASSLDTTYEQYF
TRBJ2-1	.	TRBV6-2/TRBV6-3	.	TGTGCCAGCAGTTACTTATACAGATACTACAATGAGCAGTTCTTC	CASSYLYRYYNEQFF
TRBJ1-6	.	TRBV14	few	TGTGCCAGCAGCCAAGATATACGGACATGGGTATCACCCCTCCACTTT	CASSQDIRTWVSPLHF
TRBJ1-1	.	TRBV18	.	TGTGCCAGCTCACCCCAAGCGAGCAACACTGAAGCTTTCTTT	CASSPQASNTEAFF
TRBJ2-2	TRBD2	TRBV9	once	TGTGCCAGCAGCGTCTCAGCGGGGGGGTTCACCGGGGAGCTGTTTTTT	CASSVSAGGFTGELFF
TRBJ1-1	TRBD1	TRBV19	.	TGTGCCAGTGCCGACAGGGGGGATCACACTGAAGCTTTCTTT	CASADRGDHTEAFF
TRBJ2-3	.	TRBV4-1	few	TGCGCCAGCAGCCAAGAGAGGGATACGCAGTATTTT	CASSQERDTQYF
TRBJ1-1	.	TRBV11-1	.	TGTGCCAGCAGCTTGTCCAGGGCTTTCTTT	CASSLSRAFF
TRBJ2-1	TRBD2	TRBV4-3	.	TGCGCCAGCAGCCAAGATACGGGGGGGCCCACCAATGAGCAGTTCTTC	CASSQDTGGPTNEQFF
TRBJ2-3	.	TRBV6-5	.	TGTGCCAGCAGGGGTTTAGATACGCAGTATTTT	CASRGLDTQYF
TRBJ2-3	.	TRBV4-1	.	TGCGCCAGCAGCCAAACCCCCCTAGCCGATACGCAGTATTTT	CASSQTPLADTQYF
TRBJ2-2	TRBD2	TRBV5-6	.	TGTGCCAGCAGCTTGGCTGCGGGGGGGTTACAACTTGGGGCCGGGGAGCTGTTTTTT	CASSLAAGGLQLGAGELFF
TRBJ1-2	.	TRBV25-1	few	TGTGCCAGCAGTGAAGTTCGAGCCGGCTACACCTTC	CASSEVRAGYTF
TRBJ2-5	.	TRBV5-5	.	TGTGCCACAGGCCCCGGACAGAGACAAGAGACCCAGTACTTC	CATGPGQRQETQYF
TRBJ2-1	.	TRBV5-1	once	TGCGCCAGCAGCTTTAATGCAATAGGTAGCGATGAGCAGTTCTTC	CASSFNAIGSDEQFF
TRBJ2-5	TRBD2	TRBV3-1/TRBV3-2	few	TGTGCCAGCAGCCAGGAGCGGGGGCGGGGAGAGACCCAGTACTTC	CASSQERGRGETQYF
TRBJ1-5	.	TRBV5-4	.	TGTGCCAGCAGCTTGTTGGGTGAGGGCAATCAGCCCCAGCATTTT	CASSLLGEGNQPQHF
TRBJ1-4	.	TRBV23-1	.	TGCGCCAGCAGTCCGCCTGGGCGGAATAATGAAAAACTGTTTTTT	CASSPPGRNNEKLFF
TRBJ2-1	.	TRBV19	.	TGTGCCAGTAGCCCTTTGGATGGGGGGGCAATAGAGCAGTTCTTC	CASSPLDGGAIEQFF
TRBJ2-7	.	TRBV13	once	TGTGCCAGCAGCTTCCACCCGGGGGTTAACGAGCAGTACTTC	CASSFHPGVNEQYF
TRBJ2-1	.	TRBV6-1	.	TGTGCCAGCAGTGAAGCGCTAGCGACGTACAATGAGCAGTTCTTC	CASSEALATYNEQFF
TRBJ2-3	.	TRBV2	.	TGTGCCAGCAGTGAATGGGTGTCGGTCCCAGATACGCAGTATTTT	CASSEWVSVPDTQYF
TRBJ2-7	TRBD1	TRBV15	.	TGTGCCACCAGCAGAGGCCAGGACAGGGCTCACGAGCAGTACTTC	CATSRGQDRAHEQYF
TRBJ1-5	.	TRBV19	few	TGTGCCACTCAATCGGCGGGGTGGCAGCCCCAGCATTTT	CATQSAGWQPQHF
TRBJ1-1	.	TRBV20-1	.	TGCAGTGCTAGTGAATTGTCGGAGCTGGGAGCTTTCTTT	CSASELSELGAFF
TRBJ1-2	TRBD1	TRBV6-2/TRBV6-3	.	TGTGCCAGCAGTCTCGACAGGGGAAATGGCTACACCTTC	CASSLDRGNGYTF
TRBJ1-2	.	TRBV15	.	TGTGCCACCAGCAGAGAACAGGGAGTGCATGGCTACACCTTC	CATSREQGVHGYTF
TRBJ2-1	.	TRBV6-6	.	TGTGCCAGCAGGACGGGAGCGAATGAGCAGTTCTTC	CASRTGANEQFF
TRBJ1-5	TRBD1	TRBV2	few	TGTGCCAGCAGTGCGACAGGGATTGATCAGCCCCAGCATTTT	CASSATGIDQPQHF
TRBJ1-5	TRBD1	TRBV11-2	.	TGTGCCAGCAGCTTTAGAGGGGGCGATCAGCCCCAGCATTTT	CASSFRGGDQPQHF
TRBJ2-2	.	TRBV6-5	.	TGTGCCAGCATAGAGACACACCACACCGGGGAGCTGTTTTTT	CASIETHHTGELFF